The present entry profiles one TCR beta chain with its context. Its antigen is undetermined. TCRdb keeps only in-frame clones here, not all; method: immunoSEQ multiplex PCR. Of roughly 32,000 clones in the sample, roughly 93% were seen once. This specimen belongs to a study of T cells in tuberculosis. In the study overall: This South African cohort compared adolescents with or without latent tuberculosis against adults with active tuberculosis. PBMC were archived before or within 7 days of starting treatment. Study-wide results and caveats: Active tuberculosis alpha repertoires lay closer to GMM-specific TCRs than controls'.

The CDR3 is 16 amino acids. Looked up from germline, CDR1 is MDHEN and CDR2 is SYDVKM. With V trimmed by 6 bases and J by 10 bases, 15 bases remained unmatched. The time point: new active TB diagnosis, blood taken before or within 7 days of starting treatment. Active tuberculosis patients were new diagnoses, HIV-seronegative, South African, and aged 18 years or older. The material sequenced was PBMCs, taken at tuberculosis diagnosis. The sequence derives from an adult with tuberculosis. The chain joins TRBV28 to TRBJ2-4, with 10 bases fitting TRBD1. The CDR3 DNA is TGTGCCAGCAGGGGAGACTCCGGGACAGGGGCCACGATTCAGTACTTC. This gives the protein CASRGDSGTGATIQYF.